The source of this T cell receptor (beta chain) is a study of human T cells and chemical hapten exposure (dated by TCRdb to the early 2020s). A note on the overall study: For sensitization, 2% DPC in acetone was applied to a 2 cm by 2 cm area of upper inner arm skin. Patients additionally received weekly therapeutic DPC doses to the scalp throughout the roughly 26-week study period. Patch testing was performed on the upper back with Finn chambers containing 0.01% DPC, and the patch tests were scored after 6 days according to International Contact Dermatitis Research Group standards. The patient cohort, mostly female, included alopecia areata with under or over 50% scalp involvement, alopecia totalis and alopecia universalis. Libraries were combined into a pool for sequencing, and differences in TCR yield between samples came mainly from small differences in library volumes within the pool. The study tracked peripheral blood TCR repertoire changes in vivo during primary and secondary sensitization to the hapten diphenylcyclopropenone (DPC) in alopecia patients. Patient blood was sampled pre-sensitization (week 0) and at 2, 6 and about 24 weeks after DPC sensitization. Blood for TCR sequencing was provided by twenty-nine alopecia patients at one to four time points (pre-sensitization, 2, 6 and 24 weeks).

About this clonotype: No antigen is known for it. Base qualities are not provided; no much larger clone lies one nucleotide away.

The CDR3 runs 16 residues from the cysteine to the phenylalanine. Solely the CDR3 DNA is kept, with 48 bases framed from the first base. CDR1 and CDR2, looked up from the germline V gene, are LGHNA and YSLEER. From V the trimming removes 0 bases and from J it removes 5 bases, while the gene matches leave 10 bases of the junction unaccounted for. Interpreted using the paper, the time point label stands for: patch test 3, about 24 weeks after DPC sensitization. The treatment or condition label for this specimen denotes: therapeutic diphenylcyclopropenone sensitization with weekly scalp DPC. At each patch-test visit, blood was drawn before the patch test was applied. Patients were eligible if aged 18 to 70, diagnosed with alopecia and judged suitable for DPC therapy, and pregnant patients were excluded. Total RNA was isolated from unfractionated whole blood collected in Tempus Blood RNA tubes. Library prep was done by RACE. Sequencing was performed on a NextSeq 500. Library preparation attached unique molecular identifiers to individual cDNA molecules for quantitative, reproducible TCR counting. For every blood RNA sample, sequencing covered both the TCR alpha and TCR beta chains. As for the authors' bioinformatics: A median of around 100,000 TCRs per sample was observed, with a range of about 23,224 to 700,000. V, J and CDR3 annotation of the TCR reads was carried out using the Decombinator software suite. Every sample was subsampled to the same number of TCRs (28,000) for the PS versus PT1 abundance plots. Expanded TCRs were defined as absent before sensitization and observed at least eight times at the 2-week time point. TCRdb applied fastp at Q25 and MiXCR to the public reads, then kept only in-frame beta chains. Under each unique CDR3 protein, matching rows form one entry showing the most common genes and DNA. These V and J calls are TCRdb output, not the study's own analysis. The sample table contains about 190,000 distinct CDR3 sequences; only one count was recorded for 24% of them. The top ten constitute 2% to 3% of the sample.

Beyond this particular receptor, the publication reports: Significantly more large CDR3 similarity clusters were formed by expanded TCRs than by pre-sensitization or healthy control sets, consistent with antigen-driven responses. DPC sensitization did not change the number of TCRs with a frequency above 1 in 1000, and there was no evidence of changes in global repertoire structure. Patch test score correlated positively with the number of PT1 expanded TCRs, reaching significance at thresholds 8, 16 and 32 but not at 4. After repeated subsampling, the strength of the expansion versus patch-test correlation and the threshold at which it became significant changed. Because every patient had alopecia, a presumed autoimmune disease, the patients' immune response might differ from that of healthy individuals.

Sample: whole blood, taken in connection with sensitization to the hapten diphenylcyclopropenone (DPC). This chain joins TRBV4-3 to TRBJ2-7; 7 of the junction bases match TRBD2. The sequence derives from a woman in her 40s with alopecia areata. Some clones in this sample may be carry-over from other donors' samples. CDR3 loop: CASSQDSWTRSNEQYF. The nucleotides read TGCGCCAGCAGCCAAGATTCCTGGACTAGGTCAAACGAGCAGTACTTC.